Below, 5 T cell receptor beta chains from the same sample are listed, as sequenced in a study of tumor and adjacent non-tumor tissue in lung cancer. RNA was extracted from bulk tissue without any cell sorting. TCRbeta libraries were built with three rounds of nested PCR, modified from ARM-PCR. TCRdb called the multiplex PCR reads again in MiXCR, with one record for every CDR3 protein. The sample records about 68,000 distinct CDR3 sequences, about 61% being singletons. The sample was lung tumor tissue. These receptors were taken from a man over 45 with non-small cell lung cancer.

The chain has TRBV7-9 and TRBJ1-2; maybe TRBD1 (5 bases). Germline-derived CDR1 and CDR2 are SEHNR and FQNEAQ (reference sequence). The CDR3 loop spans 11 amino acids. Deletions cut 3 bases from V and 6 bases from J, with 5 bases between. CDR3 sequence reads: CASSLGDGYTF. DNA of the CDR3: TGTGCCAGCAGCTTGGGGGATGGCTACACCTTC.

The chain uses TRBV6-1 and TRBJ2-7; TRBD1 might be the D (7 bases). Germline-derived CDR1 and CDR2 are MNHNS and SASEGT. There are 15 residues in the CDR3. V lost 9 bases, J lost 6 bases, and 24 bases lay in between. The CDR3 region is CARTTSTQGRGEQYF. The CDR3 nucleotides read TGTGCCAGGACTACTAGCACACAGGGGAGAGGCGAGCAGTACTTC.

The sample holds one count of this clonotype. CDR3 loop: CATNSGGRNNEQFF. The CDR3 coding sequence is TGTGCCACCAACTCTGGGGGCAGGAACAATGAGCAGTTCTTC. V gene TRBV24-1 combines with J gene TRBJ2-1, with D perhaps TRBD1 (6 bases). This CDR3 contains 14 residues. Trimming left V 8 bases short and J 5 bases short, with 15 bases between. CDR1 is KGHDR and CDR2 is SFDVKD in the germline V gene.

The chain joins TRBV28 to TRBJ1-2; D is possibly TRBD1 (5 bases). The CDR3 runs 14 residues. Germline V lookup: CDR1 MDHEN, CDR2 SYDVKM. CDR3 coding DNA: TGTACCTGCAGTCTCCTGGGGCCCGACTATGGCTACACCTTC. It codes for CTCSLLGPDYGYTF.

Notes on this clonotype: Possible read error: a much larger clone is one base away. CDR3 residues: CASSPRTSGRYEQSF. In DNA form, the CDR3 reads TGCGCCAGCAGCCCAAGGACTAGCGGGAGATATGAGCAGTCCTTC. This sequence joins TRBV4-1 and TRBJ2-1; 13 positions match TRBD2. Germline V gene lookup returns CDR1 MGHRA and CDR2 YSYEKL. The CDR3 runs 15 residues.